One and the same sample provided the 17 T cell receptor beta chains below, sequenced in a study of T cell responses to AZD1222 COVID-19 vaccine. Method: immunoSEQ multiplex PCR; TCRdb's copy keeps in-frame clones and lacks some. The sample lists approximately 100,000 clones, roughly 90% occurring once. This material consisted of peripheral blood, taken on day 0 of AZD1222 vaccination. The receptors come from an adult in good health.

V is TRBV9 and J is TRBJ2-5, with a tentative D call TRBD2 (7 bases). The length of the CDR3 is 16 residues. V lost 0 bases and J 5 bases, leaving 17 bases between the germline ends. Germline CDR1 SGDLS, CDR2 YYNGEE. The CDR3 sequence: CASSVDGGGHGETQYF. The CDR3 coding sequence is TGTGCCAGCAGCGTAGATGGCGGGGGCCATGGGGAGACCCAGTACTTC. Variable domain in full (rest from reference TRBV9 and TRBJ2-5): DSGVTQTPKHLITATGQRVTLRCSPRSGDLSVYWYQQSLDQGLQFLIQYYNGEERAKGNILERFSAQQFPDLHSELNLSSLELGDSALYFCASSVDGGGHGETQYFGPGTRLLVL.

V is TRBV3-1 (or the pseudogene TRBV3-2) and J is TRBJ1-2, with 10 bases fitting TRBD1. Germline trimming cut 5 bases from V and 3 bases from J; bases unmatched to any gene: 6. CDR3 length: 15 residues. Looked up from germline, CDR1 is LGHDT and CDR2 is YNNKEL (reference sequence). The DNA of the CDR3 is TGTGCCAGCAGCGCAAGACAGGGGGCGGACTATGGCTACACCTTC. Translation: CASSARQGADYGYTF.

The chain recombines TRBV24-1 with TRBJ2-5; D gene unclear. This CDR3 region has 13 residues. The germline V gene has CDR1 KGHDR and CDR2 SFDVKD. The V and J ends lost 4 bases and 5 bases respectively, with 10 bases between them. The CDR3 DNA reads TGTGCCACCAGTGACCACGGACCGGAGACCCAGTACTTC. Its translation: CATSDHGPETQYF.

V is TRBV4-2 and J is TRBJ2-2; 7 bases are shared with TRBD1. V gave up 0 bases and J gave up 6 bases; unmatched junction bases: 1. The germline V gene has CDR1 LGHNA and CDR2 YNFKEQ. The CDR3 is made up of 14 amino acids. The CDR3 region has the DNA TGTGCCAGCAGCCAAGATAGGGGGCCCGGGGAGCTGTTTTTT. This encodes CASSQDRGPGELFF.

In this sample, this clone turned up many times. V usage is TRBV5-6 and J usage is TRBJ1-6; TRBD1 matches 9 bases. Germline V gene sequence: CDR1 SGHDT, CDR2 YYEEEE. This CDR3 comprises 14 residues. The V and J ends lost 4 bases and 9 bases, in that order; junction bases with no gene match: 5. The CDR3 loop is CASSLGTGFSPLHF. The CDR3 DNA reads TGTGCCAGCAGCCTTGGGACAGGGTTTTCACCCCTCCACTTT.

Written as DNA, the CDR3 is TGTGCCAGCAGCTTAGACGGGACAACTAATGAAAAACTGTTTTTT. Its translation: CASSLDGTTNEKLFF. The V and J genes are TRBV7-2 and TRBJ1-4; no reliable D call. Germline V gene lookup returns CDR1 SGHTA and CDR2 FQGNSA. This CDR3 has 15 residues. Trimming removed 1 base at V and 0 bases at J, with 6 bases between.

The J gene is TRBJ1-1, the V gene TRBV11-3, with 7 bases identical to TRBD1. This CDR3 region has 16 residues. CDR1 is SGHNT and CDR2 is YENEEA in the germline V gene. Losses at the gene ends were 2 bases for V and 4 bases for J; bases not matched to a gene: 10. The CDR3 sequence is CASSLPRQGFGTEAFF. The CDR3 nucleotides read TGTGCCAGCAGCTTACCACGACAGGGTTTTGGCACTGAAGCTTTCTTT.

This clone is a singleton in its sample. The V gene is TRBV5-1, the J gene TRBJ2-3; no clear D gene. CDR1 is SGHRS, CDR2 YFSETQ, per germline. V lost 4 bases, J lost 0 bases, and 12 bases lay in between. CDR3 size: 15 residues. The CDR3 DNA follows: TGCGCCAGCAGCGGAGACGGTTCGAGCACAGATACGCAGTATTTT. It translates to CASSGDGSSTDTQYF.

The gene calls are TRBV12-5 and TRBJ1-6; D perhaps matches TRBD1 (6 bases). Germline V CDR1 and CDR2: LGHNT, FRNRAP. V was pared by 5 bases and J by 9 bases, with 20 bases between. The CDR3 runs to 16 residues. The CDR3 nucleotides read TGTGCTAGTGGTGTGACAGGAGCGACAATGGGTTCACCCCTCCACTTT. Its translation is CASGVTGATMGSPLHF. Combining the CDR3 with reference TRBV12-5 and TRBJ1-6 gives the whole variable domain DARVTQTPRHKVTEMGQEVTMRCQPILGHNTVFWYRQTMMQGLELLAYFRNRAPLDDSGMPKDRFSAEMPDATLATLKIQPSEPRDSAVYFCASGVTGATMGSPLHFGNGTRLTVT.

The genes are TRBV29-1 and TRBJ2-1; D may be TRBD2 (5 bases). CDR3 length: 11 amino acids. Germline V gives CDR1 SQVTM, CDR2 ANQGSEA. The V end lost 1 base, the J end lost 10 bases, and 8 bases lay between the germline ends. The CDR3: CSVEGGPEQFF. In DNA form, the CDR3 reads TGCAGCGTTGAAGGCGGGCCGGAGCAGTTCTTC.

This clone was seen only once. CDR3 region: CSASLDLYGYTF. CDR3 DNA sequence: TGCAGTGCTAGTCTAGACCTCTATGGCTACACCTTC. This rearrangement joins TRBV20-1 to TRBJ1-2; D unresolved. Trimming pared 3 bases from V and 4 bases from J, leaving 9 bases between. The CDR3 spans 12 residues. Germline CDR1 DFQATT, CDR2 SNEGSKA (reference sequence).

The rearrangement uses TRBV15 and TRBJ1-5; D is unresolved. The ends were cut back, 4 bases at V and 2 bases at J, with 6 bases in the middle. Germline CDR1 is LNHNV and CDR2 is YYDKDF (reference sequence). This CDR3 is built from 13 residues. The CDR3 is CATSNGGNQPQHF. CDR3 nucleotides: TGTGCCACCAGCAACGGGGGCAATCAGCCCCAGCATTTT.

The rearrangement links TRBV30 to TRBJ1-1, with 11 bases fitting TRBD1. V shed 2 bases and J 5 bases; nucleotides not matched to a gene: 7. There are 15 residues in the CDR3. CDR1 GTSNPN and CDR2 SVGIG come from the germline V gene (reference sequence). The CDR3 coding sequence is TGTGCCTGGAGTAGGGACAGGGGGGTCAAGACTGAAGCTTTCTTT. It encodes CAWSRDRGVKTEAFF. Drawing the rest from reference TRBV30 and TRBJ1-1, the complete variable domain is SQTIHQWPATLVQPVGSPLSLECTVEGTSNPNLYWYRQAAGRGLQLLFYSVGIGQISSEVPQNLSASRPQDRQFILSSKKLLLSDSGFYLCAWSRDRGVKTEAFFGQGTRLTVV.

This CDR3 reads CASSLPAWQYGYTF. The CDR3 bases are TGTGCCAGCAGCTTGCCCGCGTGGCAGTATGGCTACACCTTC. This chain links TRBV5-6 with TRBJ1-2; D call uncertain. CDR3 length: 14 amino acids. V was cut by 1 base and J by 5 bases, with 12 bases left in between. The germline gives CDR1 SGHDT, CDR2 YYEEEE. Full variable domain (outside the CDR3, taken from reference TRBV5-6 and TRBJ1-2): DAGVTQSPTHLIKTRGQQVTLRCSPKSGHDTVSWYQQALGQGPQFIFQYYEEEERQRGNFPDRFSGHQFPNYSSELNVNALLLGDSALYLCASSLPAWQYGYTFGSGTRLTVV.

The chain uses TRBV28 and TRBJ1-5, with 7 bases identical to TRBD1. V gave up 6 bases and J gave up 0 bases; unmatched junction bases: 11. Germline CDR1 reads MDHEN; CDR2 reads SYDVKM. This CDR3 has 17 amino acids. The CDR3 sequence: CASRSGGTVYSNQPQHF. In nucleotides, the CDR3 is TGTGCCAGCAGGTCCGGGGGGACAGTTTATAGCAATCAGCCCCAGCATTTT.

CDR3 DNA: TGTGCCAGCGGGACAGGGAGAACTTCGTATGGCTACACCTTC. It translates to CASGTGRTSYGYTF. The chain carries TRBV5-6 and TRBJ1-2; 9 bases are shared with TRBD1. Trimming took 7 bases from V and 5 from J; bases not matched to a gene: 9. The CDR3 loop spans 14 amino acids. The V gene's germline CDR1 is SGHDT and CDR2 YYEEEE.

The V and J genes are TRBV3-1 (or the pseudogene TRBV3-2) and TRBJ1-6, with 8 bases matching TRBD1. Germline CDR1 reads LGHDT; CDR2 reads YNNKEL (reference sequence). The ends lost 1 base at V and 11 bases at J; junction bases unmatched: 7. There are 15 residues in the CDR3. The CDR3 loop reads CASSQGQGARAPLHF. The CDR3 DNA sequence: TGTGCCAGCAGCCAAGGGCAGGGGGCAAGGGCACCCCTCCACTTT.